This T cell receptor beta chain derives from a study of shared clonotypes between healthy human individuals. The CDR3 extends over 11 amino acids. The V and J ends lost 5 bases and 12 bases, in that order; junction bases with no gene match: 6. Germline CDR1 reads MNHEY; CDR2 reads SMNVEV (reference sequence). Concerning this clone: Its specificity is not known.

TCRdb's copy holds only in-frame clones and misses some; the assay was immunoSEQ multiplex PCR. The repertoire holds approximately 600,000 clones, with roughly 95% as singletons. Overall study findings and caveats: The study found lower generation probabilities in non-shared clonotypes than in those shared by all four donors. Shared clonotypes: 4.5% to 6.5% naive CD4, under 4% naive CD8, around 2.2% memory CD4, approximately 0.41% memory CD8.

Naive CD8 cells, CD45RO-negative and positively selected for CCR7, excluded terminally differentiated effector memory CD45RA+ cells. The donors, all of them Caucasian adults, lived in Nashville, Tennessee. This chain connects TRBV27 to TRBJ2-7; TRBD2 aligns across 8 bases. The sequencing input was naive CD8+ T cells sorted from blood. The sequence derives from a woman under 40 in good health. In DNA form, the CDR3 reads TGTGCCAGCAGTCAGGGACTAGTTTGGTACTTC. Translated: CASSQGLVWYF.